The 21 T cell receptor beta chains in this list originate from one sample, sequenced in a study of cytomegalovirus exposure and HLA in healthy donors (dated by TCRdb to the late 2010s). The library was obtained by the immunoSEQ multiplex PCR assay. For the multiplex PCR, a mixture combining 60 forward primers for TCR Vbeta segments and 13 reverse primers for TCR Jbeta segments was used. TCRdb retrieved this table from immuneACCESS and kept in-frame rearrangements only. Not all clones are present; in checked studies, unresolved V genes account for under half, and no reason is known for the remainder. A total of approximately 170,000 clones appear in this sample, roughly three quarters of them only once. The top ten clonotypes cover 4.7% of the sample. Sequencing was performed on PBMCs. Every receptor here comes from a man aged 18 to 30 in good health and CMV-seropositive.

V is TRBV5-1 and J is TRBJ1-3, with 7 bases matching TRBD1. This CDR3 is built from 14 residues. Germline V lookup: CDR1 SGHRS, CDR2 YFSETQ. J was trimmed by 8 bases and V by 4 bases; bases with no gene match: 9. Here the CDR3 DNA reads TGCGCCAGCAGCCCTGACAGGGAGAGGGACACCATATATTTT. Translation: CASSPDRERDTIYF.

The rearrangement links TRBV7-9 to TRBJ1-1, with TRBD1 matching over 7 bases. Germline V lookup: CDR1 SEHNR, CDR2 FQNEAQ (reference sequence). Germline trimming cut 1 base from V and 7 bases from J; bases unmatched to any gene: 9. This CDR3 contains 15 residues. The CDR3 sequence: CASSLVGTAPVEAFF. CDR3 bases: TGTGCCAGCAGCTTAGTGGGGACAGCCCCAGTTGAAGCTTTCTTT.

J is TRBJ2-2 and V is TRBV7-9; 12 nucleotides match TRBD2. Germline V gene data show CDR1 as SEHNR and CDR2 as FQNEAQ (reference sequence). Trimming removed 5 bases from V and 2 bases from J; junction bases left unmatched: 3. The CDR3 loop spans 16 amino acids. For the CDR3, the DNA is TGTGCCAGCAGCCCTAGCGGGAGGGCTAACACCGGGGAGCTGTTTTTT. Translation gives CASSPSGRANTGELFF.

V is TRBV27 and J is TRBJ2-5; 7 bases map to TRBD1. The germline CDR1 and CDR2 sequences are MNHEY and SMNVEV (reference sequence). Trimming took 4 bases from V and 5 from J; bases not matched to a gene: 7. This CDR3 is built from 14 residues. CDR3 sequence (DNA): TGTGCCAGCAGTTCGACAGGGACAGTCGAGACCCAGTACTTC. It is translated as CASSSTGTVETQYF.

This chain joins TRBV5-1 and TRBJ1-2, with 9 bases lining up with TRBD1. V was clipped by 0 bases and J by 6 bases; unmatched bases: 6. The CDR3 runs 15 residues. Germline CDR1 SGHRS, CDR2 YFSETQ. The DNA for the CDR3 is TGCGCCAGCAGCTTGGCCACTGACAGGGGGGATGGCTACACCTTC. Protein: CASSLATDRGDGYTF.

V gene TRBV30 combines with J gene TRBJ2-6; the D gene is possibly TRBD1 (6 bases). Germline V gene sequence: CDR1 GTSNPN, CDR2 SVGIG (reference sequence). The CDR3 spans 17 residues. The V end was cut by 7 bases, the J end by 0 bases, with 19 bases between. The DNA of the CDR3 is TGTGCCTATTCCCCGGGACATACTAACTCTGGGGCCAACGTCCTGACTTTC. It specifies CAYSPGHTNSGANVLTF.

Only one count was recorded for this clone. The J gene is TRBJ2-5, the V gene TRBV13; 11 positions agree with TRBD2. V dropped 5 bases and J dropped 0; count of bases not matched to a gene: 5. The germline V gene has CDR1 PRHDT and CDR2 FYEKMQ (reference sequence). This CDR3 comprises 16 residues. CDR3 sequence reads: CASSPRLAGYQETQYF. CDR3 nucleotide sequence: TGTGCCAGCAGCCCCAGACTAGCGGGGTACCAAGAGACCCAGTACTTC.

The chain links TRBV7-9 to TRBJ2-1, with a weak D call TRBD2 (6 bases). Looked up from germline, CDR1 is SEHNR and CDR2 is FQNEAQ (reference sequence). The CDR3 runs 16 residues. The V gene lost 3 bases and the J gene lost 8 bases, with 20 bases spanning the gap. The CDR3 spells CASSLGKEGYGDEQFF. The CDR3, as DNA: TGTGCCAGCAGCTTGGGGAAGGAGGGTTATGGAGATGAGCAGTTCTTC.

This clone was counted a single time. The V and J genes are TRBV11-3 and TRBJ1-3; TRBD1 aligns across 9 bases. The germline gives CDR1 SGHNT, CDR2 YENEEA. V lost 4 bases, J lost 4 bases, and 8 bases stayed unmatched. The CDR3 runs to 16 residues. CDR3 DNA sequence: TGTGCCAGCAGCTCCCAAACAGGGGGCGCGGGAAACACCATATATTTT. Its translation is CASSSQTGGAGNTIYF.

This clone was detected a few times. V gene TRBV9 combines with J gene TRBJ1-1; possibly TRBD1 for D (6 bases). CDR3 length: 16 residues. Per the germline V gene, CDR1 is SGDLS and CDR2 is YYNGEE. V lost 0 bases, J lost 6 bases, and 18 bases lay in between. The CDR3 DNA reads TGTGCCAGCAGCGTAGGCGGCGGGGGGCTGAGGGCTGAAGCTTTCTTT. It encodes CASSVGGGGLRAEAFF.

The chain is built from TRBV5-6 and TRBJ1-1; 9 bases line up with TRBD1. The CDR3 loop spans 15 amino acids. V lost 4 bases and J lost 10; bases outside the gene matches: 14. Germline CDR1 reads SGHDT; CDR2 reads YYEEEE. The DNA of the CDR3 is TGTGCCAGCAGCCTCCGGGGGACAGGGTACATAGTAGCTTTCTTT. Encoded protein: CASSLRGTGYIVAFF.

The V gene is TRBV4-2, the J gene TRBJ1-1; 12 bases are shared with TRBD1. Germline values: CDR1 LGHNA, CDR2 YNFKEQ. The V and J ends lost 6 bases and 1 base, in that order; junction bases with no gene match: 3. This CDR3 contains 15 residues. The CDR3 region has the DNA TGTGCCAGCAGGGGGACAGGGGGCGCGAACACTGAAGCTTTCTTT. Protein product: CASRGTGGANTEAFF.

This rearrangement joins TRBV19 to TRBJ1-5, with D unresolved. This CDR3 has 15 amino acids. The germline V and J ends were trimmed by 8 bases and 0 bases, with 14 bases remaining between them. Per the germline V gene, CDR1 is LNHDA and CDR2 is SQIVND (reference sequence). The CDR3 bases are TGTGCCAGTTCTCCACAGCTCGATAGCAATCAGCCCCAGCATTTT. It is translated as CASSPQLDSNQPQHF.

The rearrangement joins TRBV28 to TRBJ1-2; no definite D call. Germline V lookup: CDR1 MDHEN, CDR2 SYDVKM. V was clipped by 6 bases and J by 4 bases, with 9 bases between them. The CDR3 covers 12 residues. CDR3 region: CASSLRLYGYTF. The CDR3 DNA is TGTGCCAGCAGCCTGCGCCTCTATGGCTACACCTTC.

CDR3 DNA sequence: TGTGCCAGCAGCCCCGGACAGGGGAAAGGCAATTCACCCCTCCACTTT. Amino acid sequence: CASSPGQGKGNSPLHF. The chain employs TRBV5-4 and TRBJ1-6; 9 bases agree with TRBD1. The V and J ends lost 4 bases and 7 bases, in that order; junction bases with no gene match: 9. Germline CDR1 is SGHNT and CDR2 is YYREEE (reference sequence). The CDR3 is 16 residues long.

The CDR3, as DNA: TGTGCCAGCAGTGACCCAGGGGGCTGGGACCGAAAAAACATTCAGTACTTC. Its protein product is CASSDPGGWDRKNIQYF. The V and J genes are TRBV6-4 and TRBJ2-4, with 8 bases identical to TRBD1. This CDR3 has 17 residues. Per germline, CDR1 MRHNA and CDR2 SNTAGT. Trimming removed 2 bases from V and 4 bases from J; junction bases left unmatched: 10.

With respect to this clone: The germline gene is not matched at one end of the junction; a read error may be the cause. V usage is TRBV7-9 and J usage is TRBJ1-1, with no clear D. This CDR3 spans 13 amino acids. Germline CDR1 and CDR2: SEHNR and FQNEAQ (reference sequence). CDR3 nucleotide sequence: TGTTCCAGCAGCTTCGTCTCAGAAACTGAAGCTTTCTTT. Its translation: CSSSFVSETEAFF.

The sample holds a few counts of this clone. The CDR3 DNA is TGTGCCACCAGCAGAGAACACAGGGGAAATTCACCCCTCCACTTT. It yields the protein CATSREHRGNSPLHF. The chain combines TRBV15 with TRBJ1-6, with 7 bases aligning to TRBD1. V gave up 0 bases and J gave up 7 bases; unmatched junction bases: 3. Germline lookup yields CDR1 LNHNV and CDR2 YYDKDF (reference sequence). The CDR3 contains 15 residues.

The genes are TRBV6-1 and TRBJ1-6; tentatively, D is TRBD1 (6 bases). Trimming removed 6 bases from V and 0 bases from J, with 12 bases in between. The CDR3 spans 16 residues. Germline lookup yields CDR1 MNHNS and CDR2 SASEGT. CDR3 sequence reads: CASSEQGLSYNSPLHF. CDR3 nucleotides: TGTGCCAGCAGCGAACAGGGTCTCTCCTATAATTCACCCCTCCACTTT.

V is TRBV14 and J is TRBJ2-2, with a weak D call TRBD1 (5 bases). V shed 4 bases and J shed 4 bases, with 7 bases lying between them. The CDR3 extends over 13 amino acids. Germline V gene sequence: CDR1 SGHDN, CDR2 FVKESK. Here the CDR3 DNA reads TGTGCCAGCAGCCCCAGGGCCACCGGGGAGCTGTTTTTT. It is translated as CASSPRATGELFF.

The chain employs TRBV19 and TRBJ2-6, with D perhaps matching TRBD2 (6 bases). Between the trimmed V and J ends, which lost 6 bases and 0 bases, there was a span of 12 bases. The CDR3 sequence is 16 residues long. Germline lookup yields CDR1 LNHDA and CDR2 SQIVND (reference sequence). In DNA form, the CDR3 reads TGTGCCAGTAGGGATCTGGGGGGCTCTGGGGCCAACGTCCTGACTTTC. It encodes CASRDLGGSGANVLTF.